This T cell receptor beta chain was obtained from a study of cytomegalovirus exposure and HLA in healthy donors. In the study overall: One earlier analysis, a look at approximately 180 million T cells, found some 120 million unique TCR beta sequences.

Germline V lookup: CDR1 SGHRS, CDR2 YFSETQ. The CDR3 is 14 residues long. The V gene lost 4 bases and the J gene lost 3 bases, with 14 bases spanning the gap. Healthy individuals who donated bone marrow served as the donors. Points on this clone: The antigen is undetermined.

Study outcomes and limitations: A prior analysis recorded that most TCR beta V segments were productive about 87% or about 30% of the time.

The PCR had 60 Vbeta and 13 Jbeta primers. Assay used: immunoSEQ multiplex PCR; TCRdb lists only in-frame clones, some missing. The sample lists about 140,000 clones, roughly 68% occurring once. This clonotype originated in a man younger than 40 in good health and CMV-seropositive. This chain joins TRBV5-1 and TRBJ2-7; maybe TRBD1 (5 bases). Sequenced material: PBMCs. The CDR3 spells CASSQAGKYYEQYF. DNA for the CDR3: TGCGCCAGCAGCCAGGCAGGGAAGTACTACGAGCAGTACTTC.